The 8 T cell receptor beta chains presented below share a single source sample, sequenced in a study of cytomegalovirus exposure and HLA in healthy donors. PCR involved 60 Vbeta and 13 Jbeta primers. The data were produced by immunoSEQ multiplex PCR, yet TCRdb's version contains in-frame clones alone and is incomplete. The sample lists 150,000 or so clones, 64% seen once, with about 2.9% in the top ten. Material: PBMCs. These receptors originate from a woman under 40 in good health and CMV-seropositive.

The chain employs TRBV6-6 and TRBJ2-1; perhaps TRBD1 as D (5 bases). Germline-derived CDR1 and CDR2 are MNHNY and SVGAGI (reference sequence). The CDR3 runs 16 residues. The V and J ends lost 0 bases and 6 bases respectively, with 15 bases between them. The CDR3 bases are TGTGCCAGCAGTTACTCGAAAAGTTTACAGGCCAATGAGCAGTTCTTC. It encodes CASSYSKSLQANEQFF.

This chain connects TRBV5-1 to TRBJ2-7; 7 bases are a match to TRBD1. Losses at the gene ends were 0 bases for V and 6 bases for J; bases not matched to a gene: 21. The germline gives CDR1 SGHRS, CDR2 YFSETQ. The CDR3 totals 19 residues. In DNA, the CDR3 is TGCGCCAGCAGCTTGGCCGGTATAATTAGGACAGGCGCAACCTCCGAGCAGTACTTC. Protein product: CASSLAGIIRTGATSEQYF.

The chain joins TRBV18 to TRBJ2-7; 9 nucleotides agree with TRBD1. The V segment lost 3 bases and the J segment 3 bases; nucleotides outside the gene matches: 6. CDR1 is KGHSH, CDR2 LQKENI, per germline. This CDR3 comprises 15 residues. Written as DNA, the CDR3 is TGTGCCAGCTCACCCAGGAACAGGGGGCTCTACGAGCAGTACTTC. The encoded protein is CASSPRNRGLYEQYF. Full variable domain (missing parts from reference TRBV18 and TRBJ2-7): NAGVMQNPRHLVRRRGQEARLRCSPMKGHSHVYWYRQLPEEGLKFMVYLQKENIIDESGMPKERFSAEFPKEGPSILRIQQVVRGDSAAYFCASSPRNRGLYEQYFGPGTRLTVT.

The chain links TRBV6-1 to TRBJ2-5, with D perhaps TRBD1 (5 bases). The DNA end is more similar to TRBJ2-7, so the J call may be wrong. Looked up from germline, CDR1 is MNHNS and CDR2 is SASEGT. The CDR3 consists of 14 residues. CDR3 sequence (DNA): TGTGCCAGCATGGCAGGGTATAGCTCCTACGAGCAGTACTTC. Amino acid sequence: CASMAGYSSYEQYF.

J is TRBJ1-2 and V is TRBV28, with TRBD1 as a possible D gene (6 bases). The germline CDR1 and CDR2 sequences are MDHEN and SYDVKM. Trimming took 5 bases from V and 4 from J, leaving 8 bases between them. This CDR3 spans 12 amino acids. The CDR3 DNA sequence: TGTGCCAGCAGTCTGACAGGCTATGGCTACACCTTC. Translating it yields CASSLTGYGYTF.

The chain couples TRBV10-3 to TRBJ1-3; D is unresolved. There are 14 residues in the CDR3. Germline CDR1 is ENHRY and CDR2 is SYGVKD. Here the CDR3 DNA reads TGTGCAACCCAGCACCGGGGTCCGGGAAACACCATATATTTT. Protein product: CATQHRGPGNTIYF.

The chain couples TRBV4-1 to TRBJ2-3, with TRBD2 matching over 7 bases. V shed 1 base, J shed 4 bases, and the junction held 5 bases outside the gene matches. Germline-derived CDR1 and CDR2 are MGHRA and YSYEKL. The CDR3 spans 15 residues. The CDR3 DNA sequence: TGCGCCAGCAGCCAAGTCGCGGGAGTCGCAGATACGCAGTATTTT. Translation gives CASSQVAGVADTQYF.

The rearrangement joins TRBV14 to TRBJ2-2; TRBD2 aligns across 7 bases. Germline V lookup: CDR1 SGHDN, CDR2 FVKESK. The CDR3 runs 15 residues. The V and J ends lost 4 bases and 6 bases, in that order; junction bases with no gene match: 8. CDR3 region: CASSRGTTGPGELFF. DNA for the CDR3: TGTGCCAGCAGCCGGGGGACTACGGGTCCCGGGGAGCTGTTTTTT.